Below are 27 T cell receptor beta chains sequenced from a single sample in a study of identical twins. MiXCR was run by TCRdb on the 5' RACE reads, yielding one entry per CDR3 protein. The data show under 350,000 distinct CDR3 sequences, roughly 9% seen once. The sample was also reused in another study, on yellow fever vaccine responses in identical twins.

The sequencing input was CD8+ T cells sorted from blood. These receptors originate from a woman in her late teens or twenties in good health.

Ten or more counts support this clonotype. This chain uses TRBV7-9 with TRBJ1-1; D may be TRBD1 (5 bases). Germline CDR1 and CDR2: SEHNR and FQNEAQ (reference sequence). CDR3 length equals 13 residues. V lost 2 bases and J lost 3, with 7 bases in between. In DNA form, the CDR3 reads TGTGCCAGCAGCTTACAGGGCTACACTGAAGCTTTCTTT. Protein: CASSLQGYTEAFF.

This clonotype has more than one count but fewer than ten. This chain connects TRBV11-1 to TRBJ2-7; D is ambiguous. Germline V gene sequence: CDR1 SGHAT, CDR2 FQDESV (reference sequence). The germline V and J ends were trimmed by 0 bases and 5 bases, with 8 bases remaining between them. CDR3 length: 13 amino acids. CDR3 DNA sequence: TGTGCCAGCAGCTTAGCTTCAATCGACGAGCAGTACTTC. As protein: CASSLASIDEQYF. Full variable domain (missing parts from reference TRBV11-1 and TRBJ2-7): EAEVAQSPRYKITEKSQAVAFWCDPISGHATLYWYRQILGQGPELLVQFQDESVVDDSQLPKDRFSAERLKGVDSTLKIQPAELGDSAMYLCASSLASIDEQYFGPGTRLTVT.

This clonotype occurred a few times. The chain links TRBV12-3 or TRBV12-4 to TRBJ1-2, with TRBD1 matching over 12 bases. This CDR3 is 14 amino acids long. V lost 6 bases to trimming and J lost 7 bases; unmatched junction nucleotides: 6. CDR3 DNA sequence: TGTGCCAGCAGGGGGGGGACAGGGGGCCCTGGCTACACCTTC. Its protein product is CASRGGTGGPGYTF.

This clonotype appeared many times. CDR3 coding DNA: TGCAGTGCCATGACAGATGCTAACACTGAAGCTTTCTTT. It specifies CSAMTDANTEAFF. The genes are TRBV20-1 and TRBJ1-1; maybe TRBD1 (5 bases). The CDR3 contains 13 residues. CDR1 is DFQATT, CDR2 SNEGSKA, per germline (reference sequence). V lost 6 bases to trimming and J lost 2 bases, with 13 bases between them.

This clonotype was detected a few times. This chain connects TRBV28 to TRBJ2-7; 7 bases fit TRBD2. Germline CDR1 is MDHEN and CDR2 is SYDVKM. The CDR3 has 17 residues. V shed 2 bases and J 2 bases; nucleotides not matched to a gene: 12. The CDR3, as DNA: TGTGCCAGCAGTTTACCGATAGGACTAGGCTCCACCTACGAGCAGTACTTC. This codes for CASSLPIGLGSTYEQYF. Using reference TRBV28 and TRBJ2-7 for the parts outside the CDR3, the full variable domain is DVKVTQSSRYLVKRTGEKVFLECVQDMDHENMFWYRQDPGLGLRLIYFSYDVKMKEKGDIPEGYSVSREKKERFSLILESASTNQTSMYLCASSLPIGLGSTYEQYFGPGTRLTVT.

This chain links TRBV14 with TRBJ2-2; no reliable D call. CDR1 and CDR2 (germline): SGHDN, FVKESK. The length of the CDR3 is 14 residues. V was trimmed by 4 bases and J by 0 bases, leaving 6 bases between them. DNA of the CDR3: TGTGCCAGCAGCCCTATGGCGAACACCGGGGAGCTGTTTTTT. Residues: CASSPMANTGELFF.

This clonotype was counted between two and nine times. V gene TRBV7-9 combines with J gene TRBJ2-1, with TRBD2 matching over 8 bases. CDR3 size: 16 residues. V lost 6 bases to trimming and J lost 3 bases; unmatched junction nucleotides: 10. Germline V lookup: CDR1 SEHNR, CDR2 FQNEAQ (reference sequence). Written as DNA, the CDR3 is TGTGCCAGCAGTTACCGGGGGGGTGAGTACTACAATGAGCAGTTCTTC. Translation: CASSYRGGEYYNEQFF.

This clonotype was observed at least ten times. The chain joins TRBV29-1 to TRBJ2-7, with D possibly TRBD2 on 5 matching bases. Trimming stripped 2 bases from V and 2 bases from J, with 13 bases between. Germline CDR1 SQVTM, CDR2 ANQGSEA. The CDR3 runs to 14 residues. In DNA form, the CDR3 reads TGCAGCGTTGAATGGTCCGGACTCACCTACGAGCAGTACTTC. Protein product: CSVEWSGLTYEQYF.

This clonotype was recorded a few times. The V and J genes are TRBV10-3 and TRBJ2-3, with 7 bases identical to TRBD2. The CDR3 runs 14 residues. Trimming cost V 2 bases and J 5 bases; bases outside gene matches: 4. Germline V gives CDR1 ENHRY, CDR2 SYGVKD. Here the CDR3 reads CAISEKVAGDTQYF. The CDR3 coding sequence is TGTGCCATCAGTGAGAAGGTAGCGGGAGATACGCAGTATTTT.

This clonotype was seen more than once but under ten times. The J gene is TRBJ2-2, the V gene TRBV20-1, with 11 bases fitting TRBD2. V gave up 0 bases and J gave up 6 bases; unmatched junction bases: 9. CDR1 is DFQATT, CDR2 SNEGSKA, per germline (reference sequence). This CDR3 comprises 17 residues. The CDR3 coding sequence is TGCAGTGCTAGAGAGGTGTCTAGCGGGAGGATTCCCGGGGAGCTGTTTTTT. Translation: CSAREVSSGRIPGELFF.

V and J are TRBV5-6 and TRBJ2-7; D uncertain. Per germline, CDR1 SGHDT and CDR2 YYEEEE. V lost 3 bases to trimming and J lost 5 bases, with 15 bases between them. The CDR3 has 14 residues. The CDR3 reads CASSSWYTSNEQYF. CDR3 bases: TGTGCCAGCAGCTCTTGGTACACAAGTAACGAGCAGTACTTC. The entire variable domain, with the rest obtained from reference TRBV5-6 and TRBJ2-7, is as follows: DAGVTQSPTHLIKTRGQQVTLRCSPKSGHDTVSWYQQALGQGPQFIFQYYEEEERQRGNFPDRFSGHQFPNYSSELNVNALLLGDSALYLCASSSWYTSNEQYFGPGTRLTVT.

The rearrangement joins TRBV7-9 to TRBJ2-1, with no clear D. With 3 bases removed from V and 1 base from J, the gap between germline ends came to 10 bases. The V gene's germline CDR1 is SEHNR and CDR2 FQNEAQ (reference sequence). The CDR3 length is 15 residues. In DNA form, the CDR3 reads TGTGCCAGCAGCTTGGTTCGGCGTTCCTACAATGAGCAGTTCTTC. Translation: CASSLVRRSYNEQFF.

This clonotype was counted at least ten times. J is TRBJ1-4 and V is TRBV4-3; D is undetermined. The CDR3 has 19 amino acids. V gave up 1 base and J gave up 5 bases, with 23 bases separating them. Germline V gene lookup returns CDR1 LGHNA and CDR2 YSLEER. CDR3 sequence reads: CASSQGGPANRAPNEKLFF. The CDR3, as DNA: TGCGCCAGCAGCCAAGGAGGGCCCGCAAACCGGGCCCCAAATGAAAAACTGTTTTTT.

A note on this clonotype: One end of the junction does not line up with germline, which may come from a read error. The J gene is TRBJ1-2, the V gene TRBV10-3; D gene ambiguous. Germline assignment: CDR1 ENHRY and CDR2 SYGVKD. The CDR3 is 18 amino acids. The DNA for the CDR3 is TGTACCATCAGTCTCGCCTCGTTGAGAGGAGAATTAAACTATGGCTACACCTTC. This translates into CTISLASLRGELNYGYTF.

This clonotype was counted between two and nine times. The chain combines TRBV19 with TRBJ2-7, with no clear D. The V gene lost 3 bases and the J gene lost 2 bases, with 11 bases spanning the gap. CDR1 and CDR2 from the germline V gene are LNHDA and SQIVND (reference sequence). The CDR3 spans 14 residues. CDR3 nucleotide sequence: TGTGCCAGTAGTATGACGGGCGGCGCCTACGAGCAGTACTTC. Its protein product is CASSMTGGAYEQYF.

This clonotype was observed a handful of times. CDR3 DNA sequence: TGTGCCAGCTCACCACCTGCAGGGAAATTCGGTTTTACCGGGGAGCTGTTTTTT. This sequence encodes CASSPPAGKFGFTGELFF. The rearrangement links TRBV18 to TRBJ2-2; D might be TRBD1 (5 bases). CDR1 is KGHSH and CDR2 is LQKENI in the germline V gene. CDR3 length: 18 amino acids. Between the trimmed V and J ends, which lost 0 bases and 5 bases, there was a span of 19 bases.

This clonotype was seen repeatedly, ten times or more. This chain joins TRBV12-5 and TRBJ2-7; 9 bases align to TRBD1. This CDR3 is 13 amino acids long. CDR1 LGHNT and CDR2 FRNRAP come from the germline V gene. With V trimmed by 6 bases and J by 6 bases, 6 bases remained unmatched. The CDR3 reads CASGSGTGIEQYF. The CDR3 DNA reads TGTGCTAGTGGATCCGGGACAGGGATCGAGCAGTACTTC. Full variable domain (remainder filled in from reference TRBV12-5 and TRBJ2-7): DARVTQTPRHKVTEMGQEVTMRCQPILGHNTVFWYRQTMMQGLELLAYFRNRAPLDDSGMPKDRFSAEMPDATLATLKIQPSEPRDSAVYFCASGSGTGIEQYFGPGTRLTVT.

The gene calls are TRBV7-9 and TRBJ2-1, with D possibly called TRBD1 or TRBD2 (5 bases each). The CDR3 contains 11 residues. CDR1 and CDR2 (germline): SEHNR, FQNEAQ (reference sequence). The V end lost 7 bases, the J end lost 10 bases, and 11 bases lay between the germline ends. CDR3 DNA: TGTGCCAGCATCGAGGGGACGGAGCAGTTCTTC. Translated, it gives CASIEGTEQFF.

The table lists this clonotype with many counts. This chain's CDR3 is CASRATNEKLFF. The CDR3 region has the DNA TGTGCCAGCAGGGCAACTAATGAAAAACTGTTTTTT. The chain has TRBV27 and TRBJ1-4; the D is unclear. Trimming removed 6 bases from V and 0 bases from J, with 2 bases in between. The germline CDR1 and CDR2 sequences are MNHEY and SMNVEV (reference sequence). There are 12 residues in the CDR3.

The chain is built from TRBV11-2 and TRBJ2-5, with D maybe TRBD2 (6 bases). Trimming shortened V by 1 base and J by 2 bases, and 14 bases separated the two germline ends. Per germline, CDR1 SGHAT and CDR2 FQNNGV. The CDR3 totals 16 residues. Written as DNA, the CDR3 is TGTGCCAGCAGCTTAGGGGGAGGCAAGGGTCAAGAGACCCAGTACTTC. As protein: CASSLGGGKGQETQYF.

The table lists this clonotype with many counts. This chain's CDR3 is CASSGHLGSGNEQFF. In DNA, the CDR3 is TGTGCCAGCAGTGGCCATCTGGGGTCGGGGAATGAGCAGTTCTTC. V is TRBV6-1 and J is TRBJ2-1; possible D gene TRBD2, 5 bases. CDR3 length equals 15 residues. The germline V and J ends were trimmed by 4 bases and 7 bases, with 17 bases remaining between them. Germline assignment: CDR1 MNHNS and CDR2 SASEGT.

There are a few counts of this clonotype. This chain connects TRBV20-1 to TRBJ2-7, with 7 positions matching TRBD2. This CDR3 has 14 amino acids. The germline gives CDR1 DFQATT, CDR2 SNEGSKA (reference sequence). The ends lost 0 bases at V and 1 base at J; junction bases unmatched: 3. This CDR3 reads CSARDVGGSYEQYF. In nucleotides, the CDR3 is TGCAGTGCTAGAGATGTGGGGGGGTCCTACGAGCAGTACTTC.

To note about this clonotype: A much larger clone sits a single nucleotide away, making a read error possible. The chain uses TRBV30 and TRBJ2-1; D not resolved. Germline V gene sequence: CDR1 GTSNPN, CDR2 SVGIG (reference sequence). The CDR3 totals 12 residues. Trimming took 2 bases from V and 7 from J, leaving 9 bases between them. The CDR3 nucleotides read TGTGCCTGGAGTCCCACCACTAATGAGCAGTTCTTC. Amino acid sequence: CAWSPTTNEQFF.

The chain carries TRBV6-1 and TRBJ2-7; 7 nucleotides line up with TRBD1. Looked up from germline, CDR1 is MNHNS and CDR2 is SASEGT. There are 15 residues in the CDR3. J gave up 0 bases and V 6 bases, and 8 bases lay outside the gene matches. Here the CDR3 reads CASSAYTGVSYEQYF. CDR3 DNA sequence: TGTGCCAGCAGCGCATACACAGGGGTCTCCTACGAGCAGTACTTC.

This clonotype was detected only a few times. V and J are TRBV4-1 and TRBJ2-2, with TRBD2 as a possible D gene (5 bases). The CDR3 length is 15 residues. Trimming cost V 0 bases and J 6 bases, with 11 bases left between them. The germline V gene encodes CDR1 MGHRA and CDR2 YSYEKL. The CDR3 loop is CASSQDTGWAGELFF. CDR3 nucleotides: TGCGCCAGCAGCCAAGATACGGGGTGGGCCGGGGAGCTGTTTTTT.

The chain carries TRBV14 and TRBJ2-2; no reliable D call. V was trimmed by 0 bases and J by 7 bases, leaving 6 bases between them. This CDR3 is built from 13 residues. Germline CDR1 reads SGHDN; CDR2 reads FVKESK. CDR3 region: CASSQDSYGELFF. The DNA of the CDR3 is TGTGCCAGCAGCCAAGACAGTTACGGGGAGCTGTTTTTT.

This clonotype was counted a few times. The rearrangement joins TRBV10-1 to TRBJ2-7; 7 bases are shared with TRBD1. In germline, CDR1 is WNHNN, CDR2 SYGVQD (reference sequence). Germline trimming cut 6 bases from V and 5 bases from J; bases unmatched to any gene: 10. The CDR3 is made up of 14 amino acids. The CDR3 sequence is CASSAPAQGNEQYF. CDR3 DNA: TGCGCCAGCAGCGCCCCGGCACAGGGGAACGAGCAGTACTTC.